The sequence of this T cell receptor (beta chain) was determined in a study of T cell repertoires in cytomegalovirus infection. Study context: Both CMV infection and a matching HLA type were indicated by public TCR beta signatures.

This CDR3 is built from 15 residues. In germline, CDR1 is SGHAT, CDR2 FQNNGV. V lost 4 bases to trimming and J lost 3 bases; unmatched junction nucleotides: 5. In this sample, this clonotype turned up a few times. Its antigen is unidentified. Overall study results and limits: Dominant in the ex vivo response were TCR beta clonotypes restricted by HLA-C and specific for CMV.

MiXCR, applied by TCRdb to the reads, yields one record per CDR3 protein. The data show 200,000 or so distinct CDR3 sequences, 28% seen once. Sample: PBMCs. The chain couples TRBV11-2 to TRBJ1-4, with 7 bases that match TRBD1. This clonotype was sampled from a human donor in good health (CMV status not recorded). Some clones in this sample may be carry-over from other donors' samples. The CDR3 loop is CASSYSGQPNEKLFF. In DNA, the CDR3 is TGTGCCAGCAGCTATTCGGGACAGCCTAATGAAAAACTGTTTTTT.